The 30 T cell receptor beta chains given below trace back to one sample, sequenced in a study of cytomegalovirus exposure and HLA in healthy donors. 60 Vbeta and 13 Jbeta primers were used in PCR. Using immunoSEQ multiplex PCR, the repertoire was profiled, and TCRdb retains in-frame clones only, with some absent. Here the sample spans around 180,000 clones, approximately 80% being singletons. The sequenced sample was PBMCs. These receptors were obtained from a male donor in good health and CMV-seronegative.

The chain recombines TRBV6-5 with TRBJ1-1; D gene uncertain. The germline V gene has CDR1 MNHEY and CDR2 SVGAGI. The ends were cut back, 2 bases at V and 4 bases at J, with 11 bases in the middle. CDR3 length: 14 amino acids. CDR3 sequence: CASSYSAPGTEAFF. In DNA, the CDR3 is TGTGCCAGCAGTTACAGCGCTCCGGGCACTGAAGCTTTCTTT.

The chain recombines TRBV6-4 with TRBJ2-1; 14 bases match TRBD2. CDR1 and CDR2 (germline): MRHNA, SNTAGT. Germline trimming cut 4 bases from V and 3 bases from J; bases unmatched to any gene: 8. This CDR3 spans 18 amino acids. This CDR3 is CASSGGTSGGSNYNEQFF. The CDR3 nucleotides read TGTGCCAGCAGTGGAGGGACTAGCGGGGGATCCAACTACAATGAGCAGTTCTTC.

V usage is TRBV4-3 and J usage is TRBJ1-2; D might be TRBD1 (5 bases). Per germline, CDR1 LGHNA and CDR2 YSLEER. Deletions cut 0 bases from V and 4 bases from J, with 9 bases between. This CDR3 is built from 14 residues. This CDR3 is CASSQDRGTYGYTF. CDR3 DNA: TGCGCCAGCAGCCAAGATAGGGGAACCTATGGCTACACCTTC.

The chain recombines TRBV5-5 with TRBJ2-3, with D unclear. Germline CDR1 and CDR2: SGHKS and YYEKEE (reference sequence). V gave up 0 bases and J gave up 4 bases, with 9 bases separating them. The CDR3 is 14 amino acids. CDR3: CASSLVWASDTQYF. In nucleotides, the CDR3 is TGTGCCAGCAGCTTGGTGTGGGCCTCAGATACGCAGTATTTT.

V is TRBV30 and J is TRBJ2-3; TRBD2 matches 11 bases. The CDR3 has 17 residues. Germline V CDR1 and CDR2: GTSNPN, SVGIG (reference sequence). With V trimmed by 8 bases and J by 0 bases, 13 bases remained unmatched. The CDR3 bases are TGTGCCGGCGAGCGGGCTTGGACTAGCGGGAGCACAGATACGCAGTATTTT. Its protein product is CAGERAWTSGSTDTQYF.

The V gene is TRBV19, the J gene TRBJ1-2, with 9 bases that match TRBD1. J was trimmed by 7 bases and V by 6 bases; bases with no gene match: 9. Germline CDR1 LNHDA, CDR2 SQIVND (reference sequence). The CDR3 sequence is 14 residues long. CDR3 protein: CASRCRDRECGYTF. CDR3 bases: TGTGCCAGTAGATGTCGGGACAGGGAATGTGGCTACACCTTC.

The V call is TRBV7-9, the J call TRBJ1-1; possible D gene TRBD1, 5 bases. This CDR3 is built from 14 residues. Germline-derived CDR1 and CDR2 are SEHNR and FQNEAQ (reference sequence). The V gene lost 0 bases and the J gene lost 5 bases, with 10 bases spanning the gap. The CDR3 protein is CASSLAAGRTEAFF. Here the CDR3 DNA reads TGTGCCAGCAGCTTAGCGGCAGGGAGGACTGAAGCTTTCTTT.

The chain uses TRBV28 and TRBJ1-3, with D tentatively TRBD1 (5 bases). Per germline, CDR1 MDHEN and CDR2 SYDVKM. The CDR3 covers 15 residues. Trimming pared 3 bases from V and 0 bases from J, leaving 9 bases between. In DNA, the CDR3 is TGTGCCAGCAGTTTTAGGAGGGGCTCTGGAAACACCATATATTTT. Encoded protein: CASSFRRGSGNTIYF.

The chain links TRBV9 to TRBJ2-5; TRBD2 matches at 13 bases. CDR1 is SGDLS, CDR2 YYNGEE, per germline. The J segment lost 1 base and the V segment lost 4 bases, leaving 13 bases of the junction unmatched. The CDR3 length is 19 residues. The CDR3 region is CASSRGAVTSGRPQETQYF. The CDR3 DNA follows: TGTGCCAGCAGCAGGGGGGCCGTGACTAGCGGGAGGCCCCAAGAGACCCAGTACTTC.

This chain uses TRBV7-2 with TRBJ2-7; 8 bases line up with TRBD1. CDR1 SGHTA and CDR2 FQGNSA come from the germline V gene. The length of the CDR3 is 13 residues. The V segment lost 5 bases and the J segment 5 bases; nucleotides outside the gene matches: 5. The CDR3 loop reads CASSTDRENEQYF. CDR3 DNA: TGTGCCAGCAGCACGGACAGGGAAAACGAGCAGTACTTC.

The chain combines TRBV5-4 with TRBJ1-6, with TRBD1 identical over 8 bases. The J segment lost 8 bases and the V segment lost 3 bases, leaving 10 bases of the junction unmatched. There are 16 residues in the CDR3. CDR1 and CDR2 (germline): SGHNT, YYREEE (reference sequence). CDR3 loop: CASSSRQGRGDSPLHF. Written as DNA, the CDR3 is TGTGCCAGCAGCTCTCGACAGGGGAGGGGGGATTCACCCCTCCACTTT. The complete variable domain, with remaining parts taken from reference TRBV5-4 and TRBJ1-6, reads ETGVTQSPTHLIKTRGQQVTLRCSSQSGHNTVSWYQQALGQGPQFIFQYYREEENGRGNFPPRFSGLQFPNYSSELNVNALELDDSALYLCASSSRQGRGDSPLHFGNGTRLTVT.

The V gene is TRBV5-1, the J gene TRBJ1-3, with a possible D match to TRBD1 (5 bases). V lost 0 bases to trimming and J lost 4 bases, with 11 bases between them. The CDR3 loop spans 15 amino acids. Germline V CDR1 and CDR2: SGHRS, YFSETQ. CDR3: CASSLEGQSGNTIYF. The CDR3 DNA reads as TGCGCCAGCAGCTTGGAGGGGCAGTCAGGAAACACCATATATTTT.

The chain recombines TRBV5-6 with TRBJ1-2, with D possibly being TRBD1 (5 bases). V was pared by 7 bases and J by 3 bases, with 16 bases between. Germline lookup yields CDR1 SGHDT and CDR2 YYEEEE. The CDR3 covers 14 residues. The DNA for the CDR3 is TGTGCCAGCTGGGGCCCGGGGGGAGACTATGGCTACACCTTC. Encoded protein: CASWGPGGDYGYTF.

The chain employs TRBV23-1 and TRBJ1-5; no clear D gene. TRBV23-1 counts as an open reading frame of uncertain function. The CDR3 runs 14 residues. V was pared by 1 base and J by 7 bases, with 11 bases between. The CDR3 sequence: CASSQLRWRQPQHF. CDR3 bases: TGCGCCAGCAGTCAATTAAGGTGGAGACAGCCCCAGCATTTT.

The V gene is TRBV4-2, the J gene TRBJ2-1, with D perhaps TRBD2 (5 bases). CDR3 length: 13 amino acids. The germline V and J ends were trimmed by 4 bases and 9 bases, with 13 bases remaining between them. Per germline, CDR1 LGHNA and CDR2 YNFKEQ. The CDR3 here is CASSRVLGSEQFF. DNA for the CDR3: TGTGCCAGCAGCCGTGTGCTTGGGAGTGAGCAGTTCTTC.

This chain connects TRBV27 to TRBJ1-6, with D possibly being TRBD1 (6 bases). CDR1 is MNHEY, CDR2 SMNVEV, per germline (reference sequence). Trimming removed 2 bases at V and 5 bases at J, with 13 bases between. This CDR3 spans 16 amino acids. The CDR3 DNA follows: TGTGCCAGCAGTTTAGCAGGGGCTCTGGATAATTCACCCCTCCACTTT. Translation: CASSLAGALDNSPLHF.

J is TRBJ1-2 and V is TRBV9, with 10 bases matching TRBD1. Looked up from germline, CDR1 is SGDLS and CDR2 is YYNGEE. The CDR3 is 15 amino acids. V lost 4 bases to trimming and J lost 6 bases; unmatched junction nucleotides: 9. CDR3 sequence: CASSSRDRGLDGYTF. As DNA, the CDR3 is TGTGCCAGCAGCTCCCGGGACAGGGGTTTAGATGGCTACACCTTC. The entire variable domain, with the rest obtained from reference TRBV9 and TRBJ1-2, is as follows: DSGVTQTPKHLITATGQRVTLRCSPRSGDLSVYWYQQSLDQGLQFLIQYYNGEERAKGNILERFSAQQFPDLHSELNLSSLELGDSALYFCASSSRDRGLDGYTFGSGTRLTVV.

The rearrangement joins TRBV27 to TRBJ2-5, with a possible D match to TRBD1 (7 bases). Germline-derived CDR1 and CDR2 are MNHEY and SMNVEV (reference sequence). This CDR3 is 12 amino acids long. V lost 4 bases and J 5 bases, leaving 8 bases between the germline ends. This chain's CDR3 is CASSSGGETQYF. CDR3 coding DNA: TGTGCCAGCAGTTCAGGGGGGGAGACCCAGTACTTC.

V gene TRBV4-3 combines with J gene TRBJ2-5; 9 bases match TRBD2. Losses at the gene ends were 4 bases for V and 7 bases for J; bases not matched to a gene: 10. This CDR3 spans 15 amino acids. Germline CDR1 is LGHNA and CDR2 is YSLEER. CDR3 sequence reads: CASSPVSRGGGTQYF. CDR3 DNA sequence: TGCGCCAGCAGCCCCGTTTCGCGGGGGGGCGGGACCCAGTACTTC.

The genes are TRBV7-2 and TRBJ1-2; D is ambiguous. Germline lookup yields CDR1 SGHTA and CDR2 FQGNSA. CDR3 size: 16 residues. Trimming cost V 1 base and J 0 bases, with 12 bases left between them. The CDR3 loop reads CASSLEMTGANYGYTF. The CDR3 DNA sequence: TGTGCCAGCAGCTTAGAAATGACCGGAGCTAACTATGGCTACACCTTC.

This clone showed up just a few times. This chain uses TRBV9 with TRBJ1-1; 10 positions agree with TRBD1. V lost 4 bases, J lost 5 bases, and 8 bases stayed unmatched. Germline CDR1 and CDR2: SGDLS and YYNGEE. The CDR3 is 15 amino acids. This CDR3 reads CASSSRDRGRTEAFF. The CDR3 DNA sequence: TGTGCCAGCAGCTCCCGGGACAGGGGACGAACTGAAGCTTTCTTT.

For the CDR3, the DNA is TGTGCCAGCACCGAGACGGGTACCTATGGCTACACCTTC. This encodes CASTETGTYGYTF. This chain uses TRBV2 with TRBJ1-2; D is unresolved. The CDR3 has 13 residues. V dropped 7 bases and J dropped 4 bases, with 13 bases sitting between them. The germline gives CDR1 SNHLY, CDR2 FYNNEI.

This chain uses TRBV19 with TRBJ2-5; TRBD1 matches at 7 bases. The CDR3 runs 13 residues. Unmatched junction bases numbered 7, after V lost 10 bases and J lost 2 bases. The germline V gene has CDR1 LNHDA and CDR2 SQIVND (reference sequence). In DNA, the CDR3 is TGTGCCACTCAACAGGGGAATCAAGAGACCCAGTACTTC. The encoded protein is CATQQGNQETQYF.

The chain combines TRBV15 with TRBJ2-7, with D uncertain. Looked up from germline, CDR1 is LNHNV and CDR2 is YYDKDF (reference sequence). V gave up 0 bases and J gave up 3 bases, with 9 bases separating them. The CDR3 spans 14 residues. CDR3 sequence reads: CATSRDQNVYEQYF. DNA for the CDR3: TGTGCCACCAGCAGAGATCAGAACGTCTACGAGCAGTACTTC.

CDR3 bases: TGTGCCAGCAGCCCCTGGACAGGGGGGGGGTACACTGAAGCTTTCTTT. It encodes CASSPWTGGGYTEAFF. The chain employs TRBV7-2 and TRBJ1-1, with TRBD1 matching 10 bases. The CDR3 has 16 residues. Losses at the gene ends were 5 bases for V and 3 bases for J; bases not matched to a gene: 9. From germline, CDR1 is SGHTA and CDR2 FQGNSA. Complete variable domain (other parts from reference TRBV7-2 and TRBJ1-1): GAGVSQSPSNKVTEKGKDVELRCDPISGHTALYWYRQSLGQGLEFLIYFQGNSAPDKSGLPSDRFSAERTGGSVSTLTIQRTQQEDSAVYLCASSPWTGGGYTEAFFGQGTRLTVV.

Written as DNA, the CDR3 is TGTGCCAGCAGCCCCTGGACAGGGAGCACAGATACGCAGTATTTT. The encoded protein is CASSPWTGSTDTQYF. V and J are TRBV7-2 and TRBJ2-3; 8 bases map to TRBD1. CDR3 length: 15 residues. Germline CDR1 and CDR2: SGHTA and FQGNSA. Losses at the gene ends were 5 bases for V and 0 bases for J; bases not matched to a gene: 4.

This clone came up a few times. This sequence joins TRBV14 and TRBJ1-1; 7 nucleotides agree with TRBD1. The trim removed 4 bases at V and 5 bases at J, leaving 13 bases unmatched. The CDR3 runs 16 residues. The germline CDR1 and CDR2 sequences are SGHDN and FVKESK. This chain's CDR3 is CASSLIRPGGDTEAFF. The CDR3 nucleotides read TGTGCCAGCAGCCTCATTCGTCCAGGGGGTGATACTGAAGCTTTCTTT.

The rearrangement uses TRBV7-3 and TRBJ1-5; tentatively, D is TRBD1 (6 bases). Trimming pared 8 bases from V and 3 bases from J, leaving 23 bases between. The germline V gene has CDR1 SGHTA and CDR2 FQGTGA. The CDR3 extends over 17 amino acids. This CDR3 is CASPRPAGTKHNQPQHF. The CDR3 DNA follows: TGTGCCAGCCCCAGACCCGCCGGGACAAAGCACAATCAGCCCCAGCATTTT.

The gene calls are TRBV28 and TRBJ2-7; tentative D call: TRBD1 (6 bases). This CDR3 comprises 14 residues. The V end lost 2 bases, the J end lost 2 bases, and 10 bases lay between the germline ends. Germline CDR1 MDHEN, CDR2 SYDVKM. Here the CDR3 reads CASSLPAGAYEQYF. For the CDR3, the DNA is TGTGCCAGCAGTTTACCAGCAGGGGCCTACGAGCAGTACTTC.

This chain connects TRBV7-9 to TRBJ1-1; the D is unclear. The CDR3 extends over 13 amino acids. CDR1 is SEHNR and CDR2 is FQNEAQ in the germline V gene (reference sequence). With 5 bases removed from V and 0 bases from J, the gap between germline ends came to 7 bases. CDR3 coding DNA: TGTGCCAGCAGCGAAGAGGTGAACACTGAAGCTTTCTTT. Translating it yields CASSEEVNTEAFF.